This TCR beta chain was recovered during a study of T cell clonality in common variable immunodeficiency. Broader study findings: The cause of increased CVID clonality remains unclear without subpopulation sequencing. TCRbeta clonality was increased in CVID versus healthy controls. Common variable immunodeficiency TCR beta sequences reportedly had fewer deletions and N-nucleotide insertions. Links between repertoire features and CVID complications were heterogeneity-limited.

Sequenced by immunoSEQ multiplex PCR; TCRdb stores in-frame clones only, minus some. The sample has roughly 51,000 clones, none seen only once. This clone was recorded many times. Its antigen is not identified. The missing CDR3 end, 3 residues past where the read stops, is filled in from the germline J gene. Germline V gene sequence: CDR1 SGHRS, CDR2 YFSETQ. The V gene lost 0 bases and the J gene lost 0 bases, with 13 bases spanning the gap. The CDR3 consists of 17 residues. This chain joins TRBV5-1 and TRBJ1-3, with D uncertain. Specimen: peripheral blood mononuclear cells. The source is a person aged 18 to 75 in good health. Incomplete CDR3 DNA: TGCGCCAGCAGCTTGGAACTATCCTTCAGCTCTGGAAACACC. Translating gives CASSLELSFSSGNT. The CDR3 in full is CASSLELSFSSGNTIYF.